These T cell receptor beta chains were read from a single sample in a study of OX40 agonist ivuxolimab in advanced cancers. Data came from immunoSEQ multiplex PCR; TCRdb stores just in-frame clones and leaves some out. The sample carries around 99,000 clones, 75% to 95% recorded once. The input for sequencing was CD4+ or CD8+ T cells sorted from blood, taken in a trial of the OX40 agonist ivuxolimab. The receptors stem from an adult with an advanced solid tumor such as melanoma, head and neck, liver or kidney cancer. CDR3s include the opening cysteine and the closing phenylalanine or tryptophan. The D gene is left open where the match is weak.

j_gene: TRBJ1-5
d_gene: .
v_gene: TRBV27
CDR3aa: CASSLWSRGGGSNQPQHF

j_gene: TRBJ2-7
d_gene: .
v_gene: TRBV29-1
CDR3aa: CSAAGARAYEQYF

j_gene: TRBJ1-1
d_gene: .
v_gene: TRBV19
CDR3aa: CASSLGPRGWAFF

j_gene: TRBJ2-7
d_gene: TRBD2
v_gene: TRBV19
CDR3aa: CASSIRGEKTEQYF

j_gene: TRBJ2-4
d_gene: .
v_gene: TRBV7-2
CDR3aa: CASSLVGAGKENIQYF

j_gene: TRBJ2-1
d_gene: .
v_gene: TRBV5-1
CDR3aa: CASSPEPATTNEQFF

j_gene: TRBJ1-3
d_gene: TRBD1
v_gene: TRBV7-2
CDR3aa: CASSKQGGASGNTIYF

j_gene: TRBJ1-1
d_gene: .
v_gene: TRBV7-2
CDR3aa: CASSLESGEAFF

j_gene: TRBJ2-7
d_gene: .
v_gene: TRBV7-9
CDR3aa: CASSLDGLRWEQYF

j_gene: TRBJ1-3
d_gene: TRBD1
v_gene: TRBV7-6
CDR3aa: CASSLGRQGAGNTIYF

j_gene: TRBJ2-2
d_gene: .
v_gene: TRBV11-1
CDR3aa: CASSLMGPGGELFF

j_gene: TRBJ1-2
d_gene: TRBD1
v_gene: TRBV28
CDR3aa: CASSSTGTGAVAYGYTF

j_gene: TRBJ2-3
d_gene: TRBD1
v_gene: TRBV4-3
CDR3aa: CASSQEGQGSDTQYF

j_gene: TRBJ1-1
d_gene: .
v_gene: TRBV6-6
CDR3aa: CASSHSQGILTEAFF